The next 14 T cell receptor beta chains were all read from a single sample in a study of shared clonotypes between healthy human individuals. The table came from immunoSEQ multiplex PCR; TCRdb's copy has only in-frame clones and leaves some out. The data hold 200,000 to 250,000 clones, with about 69% observed a single time. The specimen was memory CD4+ T cells sorted from blood. Described subset: CD45RA-negative fraction. The receptors stem from a man aged 25-40 years in good health.

The rearrangement joins TRBV14 to TRBJ2-5, with D perhaps matching TRBD2 (6 bases). The CDR3 has 13 amino acids. V was cut by 1 base and J by 9 bases, with 12 bases left in between. From germline, CDR1 is SGHDN and CDR2 FVKESK. CDR3 sequence reads: CASSQVRAGPQYF. The DNA of the CDR3 is TGTGCCAGCAGCCAAGTCCGGGCGGGGCCCCAGTACTTC.

This chain links TRBV7-2 with TRBJ1-2; D unresolved. The CDR3 consists of 13 residues. Germline V lookup: CDR1 SGHTA, CDR2 FQGNSA. V dropped 1 base and J dropped 11 bases, with 14 bases sitting between them. The CDR3 region is CASSLVVGAPYTF. CDR3 nucleotide sequence: TGTGCCAGCAGCTTAGTCGTGGGCGCGCCGTACACCTTC.

V and J are TRBV2 and TRBJ1-1; 9 bases are shared with TRBD1. The junction had 8 bases not matched to a gene; V was cut back by 7 bases and J by 5 bases. The CDR3 is 14 amino acids. Germline CDR1 is SNHLY and CDR2 is FYNNEI. Here the CDR3 reads CASKSWDRATEAFF. The CDR3 bases are TGTGCCAGCAAAAGTTGGGACAGGGCGACTGAAGCTTTCTTT.

The chain recombines TRBV5-1 with TRBJ2-7, with TRBD1 as a possible D gene (5 bases). Germline V gene data show CDR1 as SGHRS and CDR2 as YFSETQ. The CDR3 has 15 amino acids. V was clipped by 4 bases and J by 6 bases, with 20 bases between them. The CDR3 here is CASSPGHRLGFEQYF. The CDR3 DNA sequence: TGCGCCAGCAGCCCCGGGCACAGGTTAGGTTTCGAGCAGTACTTC.

This clone turned up a few times. The chain recombines TRBV30 with TRBJ2-5; D call uncertain. CDR3 size: 14 residues. CDR1 and CDR2 from the germline V gene are GTSNPN and SVGIG (reference sequence). The ends were cut back, 0 bases at V and 2 bases at J, with 10 bases in the middle. The CDR3 loop reads CAWSVEATQETQYF. CDR3 nucleotides: TGTGCCTGGAGTGTCGAGGCGACACAAGAGACCCAGTACTTC.

The chain recombines TRBV4-1 with TRBJ2-5; 11 positions agree with TRBD2. Germline V gives CDR1 MGHRA, CDR2 YSYEKL. The CDR3 length is 15 residues. Trimming took 5 bases from V and 1 from J; bases not matched to a gene: 3. The CDR3 sequence is CASSRLAGTQETQYF. CDR3 coding DNA: TGCGCCAGCAGCAGACTAGCGGGGACCCAAGAGACCCAGTACTTC.

A word on this clone: Additional DNA sequences in this sample encode the identical CDR3. The chain joins TRBV6-1 to TRBJ1-1, with no clear D. This CDR3 comprises 13 residues. The ends were cut back, 5 bases at V and 1 base at J, with 8 bases in the middle. Germline loops: CDR1 MNHNS, CDR2 SASEGT. The CDR3 here is CASSLQPNTEAFF. CDR3 nucleotides: TGTGCCAGCAGTCTTCAACCGAACACTGAAGCTTTCTTT.

J is TRBJ2-3 and V is TRBV6-6; 8 positions agree with TRBD2. The CDR3 extends over 16 amino acids. Germline V gene lookup returns CDR1 MNHNY and CDR2 SVGAGI (reference sequence). V lost 2 bases to trimming and J lost 2 bases; unmatched junction nucleotides: 6. CDR3 coding DNA: TGTGCCAGCAGTTACCGCCCAGCGGGAGACACAGATACGCAGTATTTT. Protein: CASSYRPAGDTDTQYF.

This chain joins TRBV5-1 and TRBJ2-3; D possibly corresponds to TRBD2 (5 bases). V lost 0 bases and J 5 bases, leaving 10 bases between the germline ends. The CDR3 is 14 residues long. Germline V CDR1 and CDR2: SGHRS, YFSETQ. CDR3 sequence: CASSLAGWEDTQYF. The CDR3 nucleotides are TGCGCCAGCAGCTTGGCGGGATGGGAAGATACGCAGTATTTT.

The chain carries TRBV18 and TRBJ2-7; 7 positions agree with TRBD2. Germline V gene sequence: CDR1 KGHSH, CDR2 LQKENI. The CDR3 is made up of 13 amino acids. The junction had 4 bases not matched to a gene; V was cut back by 2 bases and J by 6 bases. CDR3 bases: TGTGCCAGCTCACCAAGGGGCGGGAGCGAGCAGTACTTC. This gives the protein CASSPRGGSEQYF. Based on the CDR3 plus reference TRBV18 and TRBJ2-7, the full variable domain is NAGVMQNPRHLVRRRGQEARLRCSPMKGHSHVYWYRQLPEEGLKFMVYLQKENIIDESGMPKERFSAEFPKEGPSILRIQQVVRGDSAAYFCASSPRGGSEQYFGPGTRLTVT.

This clone appeared a single time. Distinct nucleotide sequences in the sample also encode this CDR3. The chain is built from TRBV13 and TRBJ2-7; 7 nucleotides line up with TRBD1. V was pared by 2 bases and J by 0 bases, with 1 base of the junction left unmatched. Per germline, CDR1 PRHDT and CDR2 FYEKMQ (reference sequence). This CDR3 contains 14 residues. CDR3 protein: CASSLPGGSYEQYF. The CDR3 coding sequence is TGTGCCAGCAGCTTACCAGGGGGCTCCTACGAGCAGTACTTC.

V gene TRBV5-4 combines with J gene TRBJ1-1, with 9 positions matching TRBD1. Trimming cost V 4 bases and J 1 base; bases outside gene matches: 5. CDR3 length: 15 amino acids. From germline, CDR1 is SGHNT and CDR2 YYREEE (reference sequence). CDR3 nucleotides: TGTGCCAGCAGCACGGGACAGGGATGGAACACTGAAGCTTTCTTT. Encoded protein: CASSTGQGWNTEAFF.

As concerns this clone: This same CDR3 is encoded by further DNA sequences in the sample. The J gene is TRBJ2-7, the V gene TRBV7-9; 8 bases line up with TRBD2. The V gene's germline CDR1 is SEHNR and CDR2 FQNEAQ (reference sequence). J was trimmed by 0 bases and V by 3 bases; bases with no gene match: 1. There are 14 residues in the CDR3. The CDR3 region is CASSFSGSSYEQYF. The CDR3 coding sequence is TGTGCCAGCAGCTTCAGCGGGAGCTCCTACGAGCAGTACTTC. The entire variable domain, with the rest obtained from reference TRBV7-9 and TRBJ2-7, is as follows: DTGVSQNPRHKITKRGQNVTFRCDPISEHNRLYWYRQTLGQGPEFLTYFQNEAQLEKSRLLSDRFSAERPKGSFSTLEIQRTEQGDSAMYLCASSFSGSSYEQYFGPGTRLTVT.

This clone has more than one count but fewer than ten. The chain is built from TRBV15 and TRBJ2-7, with 9 bases aligning to TRBD2. Trimming at V came to 9 bases and at J to 5 bases, leaving 8 bases not matched to a gene. Germline CDR1 reads LNHNV; CDR2 reads YYDKDF (reference sequence). The CDR3 length is 13 residues. The CDR3 coding sequence is TGTGCCACAGCGGCGGGAGGGCCCAACGAGCAGTACTTC. It codes for CATAAGGPNEQYF.